The rows below give T cell receptor beta chains drawn from one sample of a study of control samples from healthy donors and cancer patients. Clones were sequenced by immunoSEQ multiplex PCR, and TCRdb holds only the in-frame ones, with some missing. The table records over 85,000 clones, approximately 84% of them present only once. Sequencing was performed on PBMCs. These receptors came from an older man with lung cancer. CDR3s include the opening cysteine and the closing phenylalanine or tryptophan. The D gene is left open where the match is weak. Not every row has a clone size; where given, it reads once, few, many or a size class.

v_gene	j_gene	abundance	d_gene	CDR3aa	CDR3nt
TRBV5-6	TRBJ2-7	NA	TRBD2	CASSARTSSREQYF	TGTGCCAGCAGCGCGAGGACTAGCTCTCGCGAGCAGTACTTC
TRBV5-5	TRBJ2-4	NA	NA	CASSLAGPPGNIQYF	TGTGCCAGCAGCTTGGCGGGTCCGCCGGGGAACATTCAGTACTTC
TRBV3-1/TRBV3-2	TRBJ1-3	NA	NA	CASSPGLTSGNTIYF	TGTGCCAGCAGCCCAGGTTTGACCTCTGGAAACACCATATATTTT
TRBV18	TRBJ2-7	NA	NA	CASGGDIGSHEQYF	TGTGCCAGCGGGGGAGATATTGGATCCCACGAGCAGTACTTC
TRBV7-3	TRBJ2-2	NA	TRBD1	CASSLNPTGGGTGELFF	TGTGCCAGCAGCTTAAACCCTACAGGGGGAGGTACCGGGGAGCTGTTTTTT
TRBV10-2	TRBJ1-3	NA	NA	CASSGWDGTIYF	TGCGCCAGCAGTGGTTGGGACGGAACCATATATTTT
TRBV7-4	TRBJ2-2	NA	TRBD1	CASSPDRTGGSGELFF	TGTGCCAGCAGCCCCGATCGGACAGGGGGCTCCGGGGAGCTGTTTTTT
TRBV2	TRBJ1-2	few	NA	CASSDDEGANYGYTF	TGTGCCAGCAGTGACGATGAAGGAGCTAACTATGGCTACACCTTC
TRBV6-2/TRBV6-3	TRBJ2-2	NA	TRBD1	CASSYRQGPGRELFF	TGTGCCAGCAGTTACAGACAGGGGCCGGGGAGGGAGCTGTTTTTT
TRBV4-3	TRBJ2-7	NA	NA	CASSQGARGGGEQYF	TGCGCCAGCAGCCAAGGGGCTCGAGGGGGTGGCGAGCAGTACTTC
TRBV7-9	TRBJ2-4	NA	NA	CASSLGNIQYF	TGTGCCAGCAGCTTGGGAAACATTCAGTACTTC
TRBV30	TRBJ1-1	NA	NA	CAWRAIRGPGGTEAFF	TGTGCCTGGAGAGCAATACGAGGTCCCGGGGGCACTGAAGCTTTCTTT
TRBV7-6	TRBJ2-1	once	TRBD1	CASSLTGGISYNEQFF	TGTGCCAGCAGCCTAACAGGGGGAATATCCTACAATGAGCAGTTCTTC
TRBV11-2	TRBJ2-2	many	NA	CASRHVTGNTGELFF	TGTGCCAGCAGACACGTCACAGGGAACACCGGGGAGCTGTTTTTT
TRBV5-6	TRBJ2-1	few	NA	CASSSGTHNEQFF	TGTGCCAGCAGCTCCGGGACTCATAATGAGCAGTTCTTC
TRBV29-1	TRBJ1-3	NA	TRBD1	CSAATGGFGNTIYF	TGCAGCGCAGCCACAGGGGGCTTTGGAAACACCATATATTTT
TRBV9	TRBJ2-2	NA	NA	CASSLRQDATGELFF	TGTGCCAGCAGCCTTCGGCAGGACGCGACCGGGGAGCTGTTTTTT
TRBV3-1/TRBV3-2	TRBJ2-7	NA	TRBD1	CASSSTGQGIEQYF	TGTGCCAGCAGCTCCACGGGACAGGGGATCGAGCAGTACTTC
TRBV5-1	TRBJ1-6	NA	NA	CASSMGTTNSPLHF	TGCGCCAGCAGCATGGGGACCACCAATTCACCCCTCCACTTT
TRBV24-1	TRBJ1-5	NA	NA	CATSRSAGSNQPQHF	TGTGCCACCAGTCGTTCGGCAGGCAGCAATCAGCCCCAGCATTTT
TRBV5-1	TRBJ1-2	NA	NA	CATRTGGNYGYTF	TGCGCCACCCGTACCGGGGGGAACTATGGCTACACCTTC
TRBV28	TRBJ1-5	NA	NA	CASSLGGAGIGNQPQHF	TGTGCCAGCAGTTTAGGGGGCGCAGGGATCGGCAATCAGCCCCAGCATTTT
TRBV19	TRBJ2-2	NA	NA	CASSIAKGGTPGSCFF	NA
TRBV6-2/TRBV6-3	TRBJ1-5	NA	NA	CASSARAQRGNQPQHF	TGTGCCAGCAGTGCTCGGGCCCAGCGGGGCAATCAGCCCCAGCATTTT
TRBV30	TRBJ1-2	few	NA	CAWRTHYGYTF	TGTGCCTGGAGGACTCACTATGGCTACACCTTC
TRBV6-5	TRBJ1-3	NA	NA	CASLGGARNTIYF	TGTGCCAGCCTGGGGGGTGCGCGAAACACCATATATTTT
TRBV6-5	TRBJ1-1	NA	NA	CASSYSYTEAFF	TGTGCCAGCAGTTACTCATACACTGAAGCTTTCTTT
TRBV9	TRBJ2-1	NA	NA	CASSVGPREYNEQFF	TGTGCCAGCAGCGTCGGGCCCCGGGAATACAATGAGCAGTTCTTC
TRBV6-4	TRBJ2-7	NA	NA	CASSVRLYEQYF	TGTGCCAGCAGTGTCAGACTCTACGAGCAGTACTTC
TRBV19	TRBJ1-2	once	NA	CASYPFATAYNYGYTF	TGTGCCAGTTATCCTTTCGCGACAGCCTATAACTATGGCTACACCTTC
TRBV4-3	TRBJ1-4	NA	NA	CASSQESRGYEKLFF	TGCGCCAGCAGCCAAGAGAGCAGGGGATACGAAAAACTGTTTTTT
TRBV27	TRBJ2-7	once	NA	CASSFRGPTYEQYF	TGTGCCAGCAGTTTCCGGGGGCCAACCTACGAGCAGTACTTC
TRBV6-5	TRBJ1-5	NA	NA	CASTLTPGNQPQHF	TGTGCCAGCACCCTGACACCGGGAAATCAGCCCCAGCATTTT
TRBV30	TRBJ2-2	once	NA	CAWNGGGTTGELFF	TGTGCCTGGAACGGTGGGGGCACTACCGGGGAGCTGTTTTTT
TRBV6-5	TRBJ1-2	NA	NA	CASSYSTALNYGYTF	TGTGCCAGCAGTTACTCGACAGCTCTTAACTATGGCTACACCTTC
TRBV30	TRBJ1-1	NA	NA	CAWGQGWNTEAFF	TGTGCCTGGGGGCAGGGTTGGAACACTGAAGCTTTCTTT